This entry lists 13 T cell receptor beta chains sequenced from one sample in a study of T cell responses to AZD1222 COVID-19 vaccine. The data were produced by immunoSEQ multiplex PCR, yet TCRdb's version contains in-frame clones alone and is incomplete. The sample gives 150,000 to 250,000 clones, under 95% of which show up once; approximately 1% is in the top ten. The source material was peripheral blood, sampled 28 days after the second AZD1222 dose. The origin of the receptors is an adult who received the AZD1222 COVID-19 vaccine.

This sequence joins TRBV7-3 and TRBJ1-1; no clear D gene. Per germline, CDR1 SGHTA and CDR2 FQGTGA. V lost 3 bases to trimming and J lost 1 base, with 6 bases between them. CDR3 length: 13 amino acids. The CDR3 DNA sequence: TGTGCCAGCAGCTTTGCGTCGAACACTGAAGCTTTCTTT. Translated, it gives CASSFASNTEAFF.

The CDR3: CATQDRGSYEQYF. CDR3 in DNA: TGTGCCACCCAGGACAGGGGCTCCTACGAGCAGTACTTC. The chain has TRBV24-1 and TRBJ2-7, with 9 nucleotides matching TRBD1. Losses at the gene ends were 9 bases for V and 0 bases for J; bases not matched to a gene: 2. Germline values: CDR1 KGHDR, CDR2 SFDVKD. The CDR3 consists of 13 residues.

This chain joins TRBV6-5 and TRBJ2-5, with 7 bases matching TRBD2. CDR1 is MNHEY and CDR2 is SVGAGI in the germline V gene. The CDR3 has 16 amino acids. DNA of the CDR3: TGTCCTAGCCGTTGGGAGGGCCTCCCTCGGGAAGAGACCCAGTACTTC. Amino acid sequence: CPSRWEGLPREETQYF.

This chain connects TRBV29-1 to TRBJ1-2, with a weak D call TRBD1 (5 bases). The ends were cut back, 7 bases at V and 6 bases at J, with 18 bases in the middle. The V gene's germline CDR1 is SQVTM and CDR2 ANQGSEA. The CDR3 is 13 amino acids. This CDR3 reads CSAVVGLGNGYTF. In DNA form, the CDR3 reads TGCAGCGCTGTAGTGGGGCTCGGGAATGGCTACACCTTC. Combining the CDR3 with reference TRBV29-1 and TRBJ1-2 gives the whole variable domain SAVISQKPSRDICQRGTSLTIQCQVDSQVTMMFWYRQQPGQSLTLIATANQGSEATYESGFVIDKFPISRPNLTFSTLTVSNMSPEDSSIYLCSAVVGLGNGYTFGSGTRLTVV.

The chain couples TRBV28 to TRBJ2-7, with 7 bases fitting TRBD1. The germline gives CDR1 MDHEN, CDR2 SYDVKM. The CDR3 has 13 amino acids. V lost 8 bases to trimming and J lost 0 bases; unmatched junction nucleotides: 4. Here the CDR3 reads CASRQGSSYEQYF. The CDR3 DNA follows: TGTGCCAGCCGACAGGGCAGCTCCTACGAGCAGTACTTC. Filled out from reference TRBV28 and TRBJ2-7, the complete variable domain reads DVKVTQSSRYLVKRTGEKVFLECVQDMDHENMFWYRQDPGLGLRLIYFSYDVKMKEKGDIPEGYSVSREKKERFSLILESASTNQTSMYLCASRQGSSYEQYFGPGTRLTVT.

The chain uses TRBV11-2 and TRBJ2-7, with D unclear. There are 13 residues in the CDR3. CDR1 is SGHAT and CDR2 is FQNNGV in the germline V gene. V dropped 3 bases and J dropped 0 bases, with 6 bases sitting between them. The CDR3 is CASSFSPSYEQYF. The CDR3 DNA is TGTGCCAGCAGCTTTAGCCCCTCCTACGAGCAGTACTTC.

Concerning this clone: Other DNA sequences in this sample translate to the same CDR3. V and J are TRBV19 and TRBJ1-5; D is uncertain. Germline CDR1 is LNHDA and CDR2 is SQIVND (reference sequence). V lost 1 base to trimming and J lost 5 bases, with 6 bases between them. This CDR3 region has 13 residues. The CDR3 DNA reads TGTGCCAGTAGTATAGGTAGGGATCAGCCCCAGCATTTT. Encoded protein: CASSIGRDQPQHF.

The chain is built from TRBV19 and TRBJ1-1; the match to TRBD1 covers 8 bases. The CDR3 runs 14 residues. With 3 bases clipped from V and 3 bases from J, the junction kept 3 bases outside the gene matches. CDR1 is LNHDA and CDR2 is SQIVND in the germline V gene (reference sequence). CDR3 in DNA: TGTGCCAGTAGTATTTACAGGGGGGACACTGAAGCTTTCTTT. Translation: CASSIYRGDTEAFF.

The chain joins TRBV6-2 or TRBV6-3 to TRBJ1-5, with TRBD1 identical over 9 bases. The trim removed 5 bases at V and 4 bases at J, leaving 6 bases unmatched. Germline V CDR1 and CDR2: MNHEY, SVGEGT. The CDR3 is 15 residues long. This CDR3 reads CASSTGQGSNQPQHF. The DNA for the CDR3 is TGTGCCAGCAGTACGGGACAGGGTAGTAATCAGCCCCAGCATTTT.

The rearrangement uses TRBV19 and TRBJ1-5; D not resolved. V was shortened by 1 base and J by 5 bases, with 6 bases between the two germline ends. CDR1 and CDR2 (germline): LNHDA, SQIVND (reference sequence). The CDR3 covers 13 residues. DNA for the CDR3: TGTGCCAGTAGTATAGGCAGCCATCAGCCCCAGCATTTT. This codes for CASSIGSHQPQHF.

This chain links TRBV5-1 with TRBJ2-4; a weak D match, TRBD1 (6 bases). Germline V CDR1 and CDR2: SGHRS, YFSETQ. Trimming removed 0 bases from V and 0 bases from J, with 10 bases in between. CDR3 length: 16 amino acids. CDR3 in amino acids: CASSLGDTVAKNIQYF. The CDR3 DNA follows: TGCGCCAGCAGCTTGGGGGACACCGTAGCCAAAAACATTCAGTACTTC.

The chain has TRBV6-4 and TRBJ2-3; 11 bases are shared with TRBD1. Germline-derived CDR1 and CDR2 are MRHNA and SNTAGT. The CDR3 is 15 residues long. The V segment lost 6 bases and the J segment 7 bases; nucleotides outside the gene matches: 9. The DNA for the CDR3 is TGTGCCAGCAGCTCTGAGGACAGGGGGCTAAATACGCAGTATTTT. It specifies CASSSEDRGLNTQYF.

The rearrangement uses TRBV3-1 (or the pseudogene TRBV3-2) and TRBJ1-3, with 11 bases aligning to TRBD1. V lost 8 bases and J lost 4; bases outside the gene matches: 10. Germline assignment: CDR1 LGHDT and CDR2 YNNKEL (reference sequence). The CDR3 runs to 16 residues. The CDR3, as DNA: TGTGCCAGCCGATGGACAGGGGGCCGTGGGGGAAACACCATATATTTT. As protein: CASRWTGGRGGNTIYF.